These 22 T cell receptor beta chains were sequenced from one sample in a study of blood T cell repertoires in COVID-19. Sequencing was performed with immunoSEQ multiplex PCR; in TCRdb, only in-frame clones are kept and a portion is missing. Altogether approximately 210,000 clones are present, 65% to 85% being singletons, with the ten largest covering 3% to 3.5%. The sample was PBMCs or T cells enriched from blood (not recorded which). These receptors were taken from a woman aged 55-75 years who had recovered from COVID-19.

This clone is classed as medium-sized. The chain is built from TRBV29-1 and TRBJ2-7; 7 bases agree with TRBD1. The CDR3 has 13 residues. Per the germline V gene, CDR1 is SQVTM and CDR2 is ANQGSEA. After removal of 5 bases from V and 2 bases from J, the junction contained 6 bases not matched to a gene. The CDR3 loop reads CSVQNQGAYEQYF. CDR3 DNA sequence: TGCAGCGTTCAGAACCAGGGGGCCTACGAGCAGTACTTC.

The chain combines TRBV13 with TRBJ2-3; TRBD1 agrees at 7 bases. The ends lost 4 bases at V and 2 bases at J; junction bases unmatched: 9. CDR1 and CDR2 (germline): PRHDT, FYEKMQ (reference sequence). This CDR3 has 16 residues. The CDR3 DNA follows: TGTGCCAGCAGCTCACAGGGGATAAGGAACACAGATACGCAGTATTTT. This encodes CASSSQGIRNTDTQYF.

This sequence joins TRBV3-1 (or the pseudogene TRBV3-2) and TRBJ2-2; 10 positions agree with TRBD1. The CDR3 covers 16 residues. The junction had 5 bases not matched to a gene; V was cut back by 4 bases and J by 3 bases. CDR1 is LGHDT, CDR2 YNNKEL, per germline (reference sequence). The CDR3 protein is CASSLTGGPYTGELFF. The CDR3 DNA reads as TGTGCCAGCAGCCTGACAGGGGGCCCCTACACCGGGGAGCTGTTTTTT.

J is TRBJ2-1 and V is TRBV7-3, with TRBD2 matching over 12 bases. Germline CDR1 is SGHTA and CDR2 is FQGTGA. The CDR3 spans 16 residues. With 5 bases clipped from V and 7 bases from J, the junction kept 9 bases outside the gene matches. The CDR3 protein is CASSPTTSGGRNEQFF. In nucleotides, the CDR3 is TGTGCCAGCAGCCCGACTACTAGCGGGGGGAGGAATGAGCAGTTCTTC.

The rearrangement links TRBV9 to TRBJ2-1; D is possibly TRBD2 (5 bases). This CDR3 has 16 amino acids. Per the germline V gene, CDR1 is SGDLS and CDR2 is YYNGEE. V shed 0 bases and J shed 0 bases, with 10 bases lying between them. The CDR3 bases are TGTGCCAGCAGCGTAGGAGGGTCCACCTCCTACAATGAGCAGTTCTTC. Amino acids: CASSVGGSTSYNEQFF.

The rearrangement links TRBV7-2 to TRBJ2-2; 13 nucleotides align to TRBD2. This CDR3 spans 15 amino acids. In germline, CDR1 is SGHTA, CDR2 FQGNSA. Losses at the gene ends were 8 bases for V and 4 bases for J; bases not matched to a gene: 4. CDR3 sequence: CASRTSGSSTGELFF. CDR3 nucleotides: TGTGCCAGCCGGACTAGCGGGAGTTCCACCGGGGAGCTGTTTTTT.

This chain links TRBV6-5 with TRBJ1-2; weak D call: TRBD1 (5 bases). V was trimmed by 4 bases and J by 7 bases, leaving 10 bases between them. The CDR3 consists of 12 residues. Germline V gene data show CDR1 as MNHEY and CDR2 as SVGAGI. CDR3 region: CASSSQGLGYTF. DNA of the CDR3: TGTGCCAGCAGTTCTCAGGGACTTGGCTACACCTTC.

The genes are TRBV6-2 or TRBV6-3 and TRBJ1-5; 10 nucleotides match TRBD1. Germline V gives CDR1 MNHEY, CDR2 SVGEGT. The CDR3 length is 18 residues. V shed 0 bases, J shed 0 bases, and the junction held 5 bases outside the gene matches. The CDR3 is CASSYSRDRGYSNQPQHF. CDR3 sequence (DNA): TGTGCCAGCAGTTACTCCCGGGACAGGGGTTATAGCAATCAGCCCCAGCATTTT.

The chain joins TRBV29-1 to TRBJ1-5, with D possibly matching TRBD1 (6 bases). From germline, CDR1 is SQVTM and CDR2 ANQGSEA. Between the trimmed V and J ends, which lost 6 bases and 0 bases, there was a span of 12 bases. The CDR3 consists of 14 residues. CDR3 in amino acids: CSVLQGNSNQPQHF. The DNA of the CDR3 is TGCAGCGTCCTACAGGGAAATAGCAATCAGCCCCAGCATTTT.

The chain couples TRBV4-2 to TRBJ2-2; perhaps TRBD2 as D (6 bases). The germline V and J ends were trimmed by 4 bases and 1 base, with 13 bases remaining between them. The CDR3 contains 16 residues. Germline-derived CDR1 and CDR2 are LGHNA and YNFKEQ. In DNA, the CDR3 is TGTGCCAGCAGCCCCAACGCGCGGGGGAACACCGGGGAGCTGTTTTTT. Its translation: CASSPNARGNTGELFF.

V gene TRBV5-1 combines with J gene TRBJ2-3; D is uncertain. V lost 1 base to trimming and J lost 4 bases, with 7 bases between them. This CDR3 has 13 amino acids. CDR1 and CDR2 (germline): SGHRS, YFSETQ. The CDR3 DNA sequence: TGCGCCAGCAGCTTGCAGCAGGCAGATACGCAGTATTTT. Protein product: CASSLQQADTQYF.

The chain carries TRBV6-6 and TRBJ1-1; a weak D match, TRBD1 (5 bases). Trimming shortened V by 5 bases and J by 11 bases, and 15 bases separated the two germline ends. The CDR3 runs 12 residues. Germline V gene data show CDR1 as MNHNY and CDR2 as SVGAGI (reference sequence). CDR3 sequence: CASSQVGGIAFF. CDR3 in DNA: TGTGCCAGCAGTCAGGTCGGGGGGATTGCTTTCTTT.

The chain is built from TRBV5-1 and TRBJ2-1, with 7 nucleotides matching TRBD2. V shed 4 bases, J shed 6 bases, and the junction held 10 bases outside the gene matches. CDR3 length: 15 amino acids. Germline CDR1 is SGHRS and CDR2 is YFSETQ. CDR3 bases: TGCGCCAGCAGCCCCGGGACTATCGTGGGCAATGAGCAGTTCTTC. Residues: CASSPGTIVGNEQFF.

This clone was seen only a few times. The chain combines TRBV6-5 with TRBJ1-2; 12 nucleotides line up with TRBD1. The CDR3 spans 15 residues. Germline V gene data show CDR1 as MNHEY and CDR2 as SVGAGI. V dropped 6 bases and J dropped 3; count of bases not matched to a gene: 5. The CDR3 coding sequence is TGTGCCAGCAGGCTTGGGACAGGGGGCGACTATGGCTACACCTTC. Translation gives CASRLGTGGDYGYTF.

The V gene is TRBV19, the J gene TRBJ1-1; 10 bases map to TRBD1. From germline, CDR1 is LNHDA and CDR2 SQIVND (reference sequence). The CDR3 is made up of 15 amino acids. The V gene end was trimmed by 5 bases and the J gene end by 4 bases; junction bases not matched to a gene: 7. The CDR3 sequence: CASSLRQGAGTEAFF. The CDR3 region has the DNA TGTGCCAGTAGTTTAAGACAGGGGGCCGGCACTGAAGCTTTCTTT.

This chain links TRBV12-3 or TRBV12-4 with TRBJ1-2; 7 bases map to TRBD1. With 6 bases clipped from V and 5 bases from J, the junction kept 6 bases outside the gene matches. This CDR3 is built from 13 residues. The CDR3: CASRSTGEYGYTF. CDR3 sequence (DNA): TGTGCCAGCAGGTCCACAGGGGAATATGGCTACACCTTC.

The CDR3 protein is CASSQVENRGQGYGYTF. CDR3 sequence (DNA): TGCGCCAGCAGCCAAGTCGAAAACAGGGGGCAAGGCTATGGCTACACCTTC. V is TRBV4-3 and J is TRBJ1-2; 9 bases line up with TRBD1. The V segment lost 1 base and the J segment 4 bases; nucleotides outside the gene matches: 10. The CDR3 spans 17 residues. From germline, CDR1 is LGHNA and CDR2 YSLEER.

This rearrangement joins TRBV5-1 to TRBJ1-1; D is unclear. There are 14 residues in the CDR3. CDR1 and CDR2 (germline): SGHRS, YFSETQ. Trimming pared 0 bases from V and 3 bases from J, leaving 9 bases between. DNA of the CDR3: TGCGCCAGCAGCTTGGGTGTCGGGGACACTGAAGCTTTCTTT. This translates into CASSLGVGDTEAFF.

The chain is built from TRBV1 and TRBJ2-3; the table's D gene call, TRBD2, was not cross checked with the DNA. TRBV1 constitutes a pseudogene. This CDR3 is built from 14 residues. This CDR3 reads CTSSRPLSSDTQYF. The CDR3, as DNA: TGCACCAGCAGCCGCCCTTTGAGTTCGGATACGCAGTATTTT.

The CDR3 region is CASSPNSDFLGYGYTF. The CDR3 bases are TGTGCCAGCAGTCCCAACTCGGACTTTCTTGGCTATGGCTACACCTTC. The rearrangement joins TRBV27 to TRBJ1-2; D gene ambiguous. V lost 5 bases, J lost 4 bases, and 20 bases lay in between. This CDR3 is 16 amino acids long. The germline V gene encodes CDR1 MNHEY and CDR2 SMNVEV (reference sequence).

V usage is TRBV27 and J usage is TRBJ1-3; weak D call: TRBD1 (5 bases). CDR3 length equals 16 residues. Trimming pared 4 bases from V and 3 bases from J, leaving 16 bases between. Germline CDR1 reads MNHEY; CDR2 reads SMNVEV (reference sequence). The CDR3 DNA is TGTGCCAGCAGTTATGCGCGGTGGGGGGTTGGAAACACCATATATTTT. Encoded protein: CASSYARWGVGNTIYF.

This chain connects TRBV18 to TRBJ2-7; 9 bases map to TRBD2. Germline CDR1 is KGHSH and CDR2 is LQKENI. The length of the CDR3 is 16 residues. The V and J ends lost 1 base and 3 bases, in that order; junction bases with no gene match: 7. The CDR3 reads CASSPRVSGRYYEQYF. CDR3 DNA sequence: TGTGCCAGCTCACCACGGGTTAGCGGGAGATACTACGAGCAGTACTTC.